This TCR beta chain was documented in a study of CD8+CD57+ T cells in acquired aplastic anemia. Study findings and constraints: Both patients and controls carried the same twenty-nine CD8+ CDR3 sequences.

Concerning this clonotype: Its target is not known.

Genomic DNA templated the TCR beta VDJ and CDR3 profiling. From the reads, TCRdb called clonotypes with MiXCR, one entry per CDR3 protein. The repertoire has around 170,000 distinct CDR3 sequences, approximately 46% of them found once; the top ten carry around 2.9%. The CDR3 runs 12 residues. The V and J ends lost 7 bases and 3 bases, in that order; junction bases with no gene match: 2. Germline V gives CDR1 SGHVS, CDR2 FQNEAQ. The sample taken for sequencing was sorted CD4+, CD8+, or CD8+CD57+ T cells (not recorded which) from PBMCs. V gene TRBV7-8 combines with J gene TRBJ2-5; 7 positions agree with TRBD2. The source of this sequence is a human donor in good health. CDR3: CASKRDEETQYF. CDR3 bases: TGTGCCAGCAAGCGGGATGAAGAGACCCAGTACTTC. Complete variable domain (other parts from reference TRBV7-8 and TRBJ2-5): GAGVSQSPRYKVAKRGQDVALRCDPISGHVSLFWYQQALGQGPEFLTYFQNEAQLDKSGLPSDRFFAERPEGSVSTLKIQRTQQEDSAVYLCASKRDEETQYFGPGTRLLVL.